A single TCR beta chain is shown here with its context. It has no known antigen specificity. There are no base qualities to consult, and no much larger clone falls within one base. The record originates from a study of blood T cell repertoires in COVID-19 (dated by TCRdb to 2020 to 2021). In the study overall: Samples from collaborators originated in the United States, Italy and Spain and spanned both the acute and convalescent phases of COVID-19. The samples were drawn from the first 160 participants of the ongoing ImmuneRACE study and from more than 1,000 subjects provided by 6 global collaborators. Subjects who had been exposed to COVID-19, were actively infected with it, or had recovered from it provided the deeply sampled blood TCRbeta repertoires that made up the dataset. HLA class I and class II types, where available, came from metadata supplied by the sample provider rather than from assay-based typing. The repertoires were released in a freely available public database intended as a resource for research on the immune response to SARS-CoV-2. A de-identified subject ID, COVID-19 status, age in years and sex were almost always included in the sample metadata. The material from the prospective study consisted of cDNA or gDNA derived from T cells, B-cell-depleted T cells, or PBMCs.

Each collaborating institution followed its own protocols to collect whole blood in K2EDTA tubes. For TCRbeta analysis, collaborators shipped samples as frozen whole blood, isolated PBMCs, or DNA extracted from either of those sample types. TCRbeta CDR3 regions were amplified from genomic DNA by means of the immunoSEQ Assay, a bias-controlled multiplex PCR. Regarding the original processing steps: The number of nucleated cells in each sample was estimated from the amplification of reference gene primers within the assay. To quantify the absolute abundance of each unique TCRbeta CDR3 rearrangement, sequence reads were collapsed and filtered. For each sample, productive Simpson clonality was calculated as the square root of Simpson's diversity index across productive rearrangements. TCRdb stores this immuneACCESS table with in-frame sequences only. Part of the clones is absent; in the studies checked, under half of the shortfall reflects unresolved V genes, and no reason is known for the rest. Clonal size and the V and J genes are those of that table, whereas D and trimming came from the DNA. The sample has hundreds of thousands of clones on record, 80% to 90% of them singletons. The ten largest clones add up to roughly 1.2% of the sample.

At the junction V is shortened by 1 base and J by 0 bases, with 16 bases in between. The CDR3 numbers 19 residues from cysteine through phenylalanine. The only DNA kept is the CDR3, 57 bases in frame from the first base. CDR1 and CDR2 (LGHNA, YNFKEQ) derive from the germline V gene. Overall study results and their limits: Clinical and demographic metadata were provided uncurated, with the amount varying by source and participant.

The rearrangement combines TRBV4-2 with TRBJ2-6; TRBD1 is a weak D gene call, 5 bases matching. The source material was peripheral blood. The clonotype comes from a man aged 40-49 years with acute or convalescent COVID-19. Read as DNA, the sequence is TGTGCCAGCAGCCAAGCAATAGGCAGGGTTGGCTCTGGGGCCAACGTCCTGACTTTC. It translates to CASSQAIGRVGSGANVLTF.